These 14 T cell receptor beta chains share one sample of origin, sequenced in a study of graft-versus-host responses after intestinal transplantation. These receptors are not linked to any known antigen. Here immunoSEQ multiplex PCR was the method, and the copy in TCRdb shows in-frame clones only, minus some. Of approximately 70,000 clones in the sample, 89% were seen once. Sequencing used unstimulated CD8+ T cells sorted from spleen or lymph node cells, obtained before intestinal transplant. Receptors originate from a human donor who received an intestinal transplant.

The chain employs TRBV27 and TRBJ2-1, with TRBD2 matching over 8 bases. Germline V gene sequence: CDR1 MNHEY, CDR2 SMNVEV (reference sequence). With 7 bases clipped from V and 2 bases from J, the junction kept 7 bases outside the gene matches. The CDR3 sequence is 15 residues long. The CDR3 loop reads CASTLTSAPYNEQFF. CDR3 DNA: TGTGCCAGCACCCTGACTAGCGCCCCCTACAATGAGCAGTTCTTC.

The chain employs TRBV5-1 and TRBJ2-7; 9 bases map to TRBD1. The ends lost 0 bases at V and 3 bases at J; junction bases unmatched: 10. The CDR3 length is 17 residues. Per the germline V gene, CDR1 is SGHRS and CDR2 is YFSETQ. The CDR3 DNA reads as TGCGCCAGCAGCTTGGATGGGGGACAGGGTTTGAACTACGAGCAGTACTTC. Translation gives CASSLDGGQGLNYEQYF.

This clone was found once. The rearrangement uses TRBV2 and TRBJ2-1; TRBD1 aligns across 7 bases. The CDR3 is 17 amino acids. In germline, CDR1 is SNHLY, CDR2 FYNNEI. The junction had 14 bases not matched to a gene; V was cut back by 7 bases and J by 2 bases. CDR3 nucleotides: TGTGCCAGCATCCAAGAGGGAGACAGGGAAGCCTACAATGAGCAGTTCTTC. Encoded protein: CASIQEGDREAYNEQFF.

The chain combines TRBV9 with TRBJ2-7, with D perhaps matching TRBD2 (6 bases). The CDR3 is 15 residues long. V lost 0 bases and J lost 4, with 14 bases in between. Germline V gene sequence: CDR1 SGDLS, CDR2 YYNGEE. The CDR3 loop is CASSVGTGGVYEQYF. DNA for the CDR3: TGTGCCAGCAGCGTAGGAACCGGCGGGGTTTACGAGCAGTACTTC.

V and J are TRBV7-3 and TRBJ1-3; possibly TRBD1 for D (6 bases). The CDR3 is 15 residues long. Trimming removed 0 bases at V and 8 bases at J, with 14 bases between. Germline CDR1 SGHTA, CDR2 FQGTGA. This chain's CDR3 is CASSLTDQPGDTIYF. The CDR3 DNA sequence: TGTGCCAGCAGCTTAACGGATCAGCCAGGGGACACCATATATTTT.

This chain joins TRBV6-6 and TRBJ1-4; D is uncertain. Germline-derived CDR1 and CDR2 are MNHNY and SVGAGI (reference sequence). This CDR3 has 15 amino acids. V lost 7 bases and J lost 0, with 12 bases in between. The CDR3 DNA follows: TGTGCCAGCAACGGTTACCCTTCAACTAATGAAAAACTGTTTTTT. Its protein is CASNGYPSTNEKLFF.

Here the CDR3 DNA reads TGCGCCAGCAGCCAAGGCCCTACCACTAGCGGGAGGGCCGGCGGGGAGCTGTTTTTT. Amino acids: CASSQGPTTSGRAGGELFF. The chain recombines TRBV4-1 with TRBJ2-2; TRBD2 matches 13 bases. Losses at the gene ends were 1 base for V and 7 bases for J; bases not matched to a gene: 12. The CDR3 sequence is 19 residues long. Germline V lookup: CDR1 MGHRA, CDR2 YSYEKL.

A single count supports this clone. The chain is built from TRBV7-9 and TRBJ2-7; D might be TRBD2 (6 bases). The germline CDR1 and CDR2 sequences are SEHNR and FQNEAQ (reference sequence). V lost 5 bases to trimming and J lost 8 bases, with 16 bases between them. The CDR3 has 13 residues. The DNA for the CDR3 is TGTGCCAGCAGCCTTGACAGTGCGGGGCAGCAGTACTTC. This gives the protein CASSLDSAGQQYF.

This clone has just one count. The rearrangement uses TRBV27 and TRBJ1-1; 7 bases are shared with TRBD1. Per the germline V gene, CDR1 is MNHEY and CDR2 is SMNVEV (reference sequence). V trimming: 6 bases; J trimming: 4 bases; junction bases outside the gene matches: 8. This CDR3 is 14 amino acids long. The CDR3 nucleotides read TGTGCCAGCAGACAGGGGACGGGTCGCACTGAAGCTTTCTTT. Encoded protein: CASRQGTGRTEAFF.

The V call is TRBV27, the J call TRBJ2-2; 9 bases match TRBD2. The V segment lost 5 bases and the J segment 8 bases; nucleotides outside the gene matches: 18. Germline assignment: CDR1 MNHEY and CDR2 SMNVEV (reference sequence). This CDR3 comprises 18 residues. This chain's CDR3 is CASSPGLAPPGWAGELFF. In DNA, the CDR3 is TGTGCCAGCAGTCCGGGACTAGCCCCCCCCGGTTGGGCGGGGGAGCTGTTTTTT.

The rearrangement uses TRBV28 and TRBJ2-3; TRBD1 agrees at 7 bases. CDR3 length: 16 amino acids. The trim removed 5 bases at V and 2 bases at J, leaving 10 bases unmatched. CDR1 is MDHEN, CDR2 SYDVKM, per germline. The CDR3 DNA sequence: TGTGCCAGCAGTGCGATCGACAGGGCCATCACAGATACGCAGTATTTT. This sequence encodes CASSAIDRAITDTQYF.

V and J are TRBV4-1 and TRBJ1-2; D may be TRBD1 (6 bases). Germline V gene lookup returns CDR1 MGHRA and CDR2 YSYEKL. The CDR3 spans 16 residues. The ends were cut back, 4 bases at V and 6 bases at J, with 21 bases in the middle. CDR3 amino acids: CASSPIPSTGGNGYTF. The CDR3 DNA sequence: TGCGCCAGCAGCCCGATCCCCTCGACAGGCGGAAATGGCTACACCTTC.

In this sample, this clone turned up a few times. This chain connects TRBV28 to TRBJ2-7; D ambiguous. The length of the CDR3 is 11 residues. CDR1 and CDR2 from the germline V gene are MDHEN and SYDVKM. Trimming removed 5 bases from V and 3 bases from J, with 5 bases in between. In DNA, the CDR3 is TGTGCCAGCAGTCGAGACTACGAGCAGTACTTC. This encodes CASSRDYEQYF.

V usage is TRBV27 and J usage is TRBJ2-1; D gene uncertain. CDR1 is MNHEY and CDR2 is SMNVEV in the germline V gene (reference sequence). The germline V and J ends were trimmed by 5 bases and 8 bases, with 16 bases remaining between them. The CDR3 runs to 14 residues. CDR3 in amino acids: CASSPNLEGDEQFF. CDR3 bases: TGTGCCAGCAGTCCCAACCTTGAAGGAGATGAGCAGTTCTTC.